A single sample is the source of the 30 T cell receptor beta chains below, sequenced in a study of shared clonotypes between healthy human individuals. Some clones are missing from TCRdb's copy, which holds only in-frame ones; the method was immunoSEQ multiplex PCR. The profile shows 850,000 to 1,100,000 clones, around 77% of them singletons. Specimen: memory CD4+ T cells from PBMCs. Subset: CD45RA-negative fraction. The receptors originated from a man younger than 35 in good health. Some clones in this sample may be carry-over from other donors' samples.

This clone came up many times. The chain uses TRBV4-2 and TRBJ2-7; 11 nucleotides match TRBD1. The CDR3 is 15 amino acids. V was pared by 1 base and J by 2 bases, with 1 base of the junction left unmatched. Germline V CDR1 and CDR2: LGHNA, YNFKEQ. The CDR3: CASSQGDRGAYEQYF. CDR3 nucleotide sequence: TGTGCCAGCAGCCAAGGGGACAGGGGGGCCTACGAGCAGTACTTC.

This clone was observed at least ten times. This sample includes further DNA sequences coding for the same CDR3. The gene calls are TRBV5-6 and TRBJ2-1, with 10 bases lining up with TRBD1. CDR1 and CDR2 (germline): SGHDT, YYEEEE. The CDR3 is made up of 15 amino acids. V gave up 4 bases and J gave up 5 bases; unmatched junction bases: 6. DNA for the CDR3: TGTGCCAGCAGCCCGGGACAGGGGAGGGACAATGAGCAGTTCTTC. It is translated as CASSPGQGRDNEQFF.

The rearrangement uses TRBV20-1 and TRBJ2-5; D might be TRBD1 (5 bases). Germline CDR1 is DFQATT and CDR2 is SNEGSKA (reference sequence). V lost 5 bases to trimming and J lost 5 bases, with 9 bases between them. The CDR3 has 11 residues. This chain's CDR3 is CSAGAGETQYF. The CDR3 nucleotides read TGCAGTGCTGGGGCAGGGGAGACCCAGTACTTC.

V usage is TRBV18 and J usage is TRBJ1-1; TRBD1 matches 7 bases. In germline, CDR1 is KGHSH, CDR2 LQKENI. The CDR3 contains 16 residues. Germline trimming cut 4 bases from V and 1 base from J; bases unmatched to any gene: 9. CDR3 coding DNA: TGTGCCAGCTCACTAAAACTAGGGACAGAGAACACTGAAGCTTTCTTT. Translated: CASSLKLGTENTEAFF.

The chain couples TRBV6-6 to TRBJ1-1, with D hard to call. The germline V and J ends were trimmed by 0 bases and 5 bases, with 10 bases remaining between them. CDR1 is MNHNY, CDR2 SVGAGI, per germline (reference sequence). The CDR3 is 14 amino acids. The CDR3 protein is CASSYSMDVTEAFF. The DNA of the CDR3 is TGTGCCAGCAGTTACTCGATGGATGTTACTGAAGCTTTCTTT.

This clone was seen only once. This chain connects TRBV5-1 to TRBJ2-3; D is perhaps TRBD1 (6 bases). The germline CDR1 and CDR2 sequences are SGHRS and YFSETQ. Trimming left V 4 bases short and J 0 bases short, with 12 bases between. CDR3 length: 15 residues. The CDR3 reads CASSHGTPSTDTQYF. DNA for the CDR3: TGCGCCAGCAGCCATGGGACACCCAGCACAGATACGCAGTATTTT.

The chain carries TRBV12-5 and TRBJ1-2; no firm D call. V lost 0 bases and J lost 4, with 9 bases in between. The length of the CDR3 is 14 residues. Germline CDR1 and CDR2: LGHNT and FRNRAP. CDR3 in DNA: TGTGCTAGTGGTTTGGTATCTTCGCTCTATGGCTACACCTTC. The encoded protein is CASGLVSSLYGYTF.

The V gene is TRBV7-2, the J gene TRBJ2-7, with TRBD2 matching 11 bases. Germline trimming cut 3 bases from V and 7 bases from J; bases unmatched to any gene: 2. The CDR3 consists of 13 residues. Germline V CDR1 and CDR2: SGHTA, FQGNSA. The CDR3 here is CASSFIAGGEQYF. In nucleotides, the CDR3 is TGTGCCAGCAGCTTTATAGCGGGAGGGGAGCAGTACTTC.

The V call is TRBV4-2, the J call TRBJ2-1, with D tentatively TRBD2 (5 bases). Trimming removed 0 bases at V and 2 bases at J, with 11 bases between. Germline V gene sequence: CDR1 LGHNA, CDR2 YNFKEQ. This CDR3 is built from 16 residues. The CDR3 region is CASSQDPSSTYNEQFF. Here the CDR3 DNA reads TGTGCCAGCAGCCAAGATCCTAGCTCCACCTACAATGAGCAGTTCTTC.

CDR3 region: CASSLPTGGGGYTF. The CDR3 DNA is TGCGCCAGCAGCTTACCAACAGGGGGCGGAGGCTACACCTTC. The gene calls are TRBV5-1 and TRBJ1-2; 9 bases match TRBD1. With V trimmed by 2 bases and J by 8 bases, 7 bases remained unmatched. Per germline, CDR1 SGHRS and CDR2 YFSETQ. The CDR3 is 14 amino acids.

The CDR3 DNA reads as TGTGCCATCAGTGACTCGACAGGGAAGGAGACCCAGTACTTC. Protein sequence: CAISDSTGKETQYF. The rearrangement joins TRBV10-3 to TRBJ2-5, with 7 bases aligning to TRBD1. V lost 3 bases to trimming and J lost 5 bases; unmatched junction nucleotides: 6. The CDR3 sequence is 14 residues long. The germline V gene has CDR1 ENHRY and CDR2 SYGVKD.

The chain employs TRBV6-1 and TRBJ1-2, with unresolved D. Germline V lookup: CDR1 MNHNS, CDR2 SASEGT. Trimming cost V 6 bases and J 7 bases, with 6 bases left between them. The CDR3 contains 10 residues. This chain's CDR3 is CASRWGGYTF. For the CDR3, the DNA is TGTGCCAGCAGGTGGGGTGGCTACACCTTC.

This clone was seen only once. The J gene is TRBJ2-7, the V gene TRBV19; a weak D match, TRBD2 (6 bases). Germline values: CDR1 LNHDA, CDR2 SQIVND (reference sequence). The CDR3 consists of 15 residues. V was clipped by 3 bases and J by 3 bases, with 15 bases between them. CDR3 protein: CASSMGGGDFYEQYF. CDR3 coding DNA: TGTGCCAGTAGTATGGGAGGCGGGGACTTCTACGAGCAGTACTTC.

Remarks on this clone: The sample has other DNA sequences that encode this CDR3 too. The chain joins TRBV11-2 to TRBJ2-3; 10 nucleotides agree with TRBD2. Trimming at V came to 3 bases and at J to 0 bases, leaving 0 bases not matched to a gene. The CDR3 is made up of 15 amino acids. CDR1 and CDR2 (germline): SGHAT, FQNNGV. CDR3 loop: CASSLTSGSTDTQYF. In DNA form, the CDR3 reads TGTGCCAGCAGCTTGACTAGCGGGAGCACAGATACGCAGTATTTT. The full variable domain, completed using reference TRBV11-2 and TRBJ2-3, is EAGVAQSPRYKIIEKRQSVAFWCNPISGHATLYWYQQILGQGPKLLIQFQNNGVVDDSQLPKDRFSAERLKGVDSTLKIQPAKLEDSAVYLCASSLTSGSTDTQYFGPGTRLTVL.

The chain links TRBV28 to TRBJ2-1; D not certain. The germline V gene has CDR1 MDHEN and CDR2 SYDVKM. Trimming took off 6 bases at V and 6 bases at J, with 12 bases between the two ends. CDR3 length: 13 residues. CDR3 protein: CASSRPKGNEQFF. The DNA for the CDR3 is TGTGCCAGCAGCCGCCCCAAGGGCAATGAGCAGTTCTTC. The complete variable domain, with remaining parts taken from reference TRBV28 and TRBJ2-1, reads DVKVTQSSRYLVKRTGEKVFLECVQDMDHENMFWYRQDPGLGLRLIYFSYDVKMKEKGDIPEGYSVSREKKERFSLILESASTNQTSMYLCASSRPKGNEQFFGPGTRLTVL.

The V gene is TRBV7-2, the J gene TRBJ1-2; D is unclear. Germline V CDR1 and CDR2: SGHTA, FQGNSA. The CDR3 is made up of 16 amino acids. V lost 2 bases and J 5 bases, leaving 18 bases between the germline ends. The CDR3 sequence: CASSLSGPVGVYGYTF. DNA of the CDR3: TGTGCCAGCAGCTTATCTGGACCGGTCGGGGTGTATGGCTACACCTTC.

This chain uses TRBV19 with TRBJ2-7; perhaps D is TRBD1 or TRBD2 (5 bases each). From germline, CDR1 is LNHDA and CDR2 SQIVND (reference sequence). V lost 5 bases and J 4 bases, leaving 21 bases between the germline ends. This CDR3 has 16 amino acids. In DNA form, the CDR3 reads TGTGCCAGTAGTGTCACTTCTAGGGGAGCTACTTACGAGCAGTACTTC. It yields the protein CASSVTSRGATYEQYF.

The gene calls are TRBV9 and TRBJ2-1; D is uncertain. Germline CDR1 is SGDLS and CDR2 is YYNGEE. The V gene lost 0 bases and the J gene lost 3 bases, with 7 bases spanning the gap. This CDR3 has 14 amino acids. CDR3 DNA sequence: TGTGCCAGCAGCGTAGAGGCGCTCTACAATGAGCAGTTCTTC. This translates into CASSVEALYNEQFF.

This rearrangement joins TRBV19 to TRBJ2-6; 8 positions agree with TRBD1. The CDR3 is made up of 16 amino acids. The V gene's germline CDR1 is LNHDA and CDR2 SQIVND (reference sequence). V gave up 5 bases and J gave up 2 bases; unmatched junction bases: 5. The CDR3 nucleotides are TGTGCCAGTAGTTTACACAGGGGGGCTGGGGCCAACGTCCTGACTTTC. This sequence encodes CASSLHRGAGANVLTF.

The chain employs TRBV5-5 and TRBJ2-7, with TRBD1 identical over 11 bases. Germline V lookup: CDR1 SGHKS, CDR2 YYEKEE (reference sequence). V lost 4 bases to trimming and J lost 4 bases; unmatched junction nucleotides: 16. The CDR3 contains 18 residues. The CDR3 here is CASSPDRGLAVPTYEQYF. CDR3 sequence (DNA): TGTGCCAGCAGCCCGGACAGGGGGCTCGCGGTCCCCACTTACGAGCAGTACTTC.

CDR3 bases: TGTGCCAGCAGCCAAGTAACAGGGTTCGGCTCGGGCTCTGGAAACACCATATATTTT. Its protein product is CASSQVTGFGSGSGNTIYF. The rearrangement uses TRBV4-2 and TRBJ1-3; D is possibly TRBD1 (6 bases). V was pared by 1 base and J by 0 bases, with 19 bases between. Germline V gives CDR1 LGHNA, CDR2 YNFKEQ. CDR3 size: 19 residues.

This rearrangement joins TRBV5-4 to TRBJ2-7; 8 bases agree with TRBD1. Germline V gene data show CDR1 as SGHNT and CDR2 as YYREEE (reference sequence). CDR3 length: 16 amino acids. With V trimmed by 3 bases and J by 4 bases, 12 bases remained unmatched. The CDR3 coding sequence is TGTGCCAGCAGCTCCGATGGACAGGGCGCGAGATACGAGCAGTACTTC. Residues: CASSSDGQGARYEQYF. Complete variable domain (other parts from reference TRBV5-4 and TRBJ2-7): ETGVTQSPTHLIKTRGQQVTLRCSSQSGHNTVSWYQQALGQGPQFIFQYYREEENGRGNFPPRFSGLQFPNYSSELNVNALELDDSALYLCASSSDGQGARYEQYFGPGTRLTVT.

The chain has TRBV5-6 and TRBJ2-2; 11 nucleotides agree with TRBD1. V dropped 4 bases and J dropped 4; count of bases not matched to a gene: 6. Germline V gene sequence: CDR1 SGHDT, CDR2 YYEEEE. There are 16 residues in the CDR3. CDR3 nucleotide sequence: TGTGCCAGCAGCAACCGGGACAGGGGGTTCACCGGGGAGCTGTTTTTT. It yields the protein CASSNRDRGFTGELFF.

The chain employs TRBV30 and TRBJ1-2; D is uncertain. Trimming took off 5 bases at V and 4 bases at J, with 17 bases between the two ends. Germline values: CDR1 GTSNPN, CDR2 SVGIG (reference sequence). The CDR3 spans 14 residues. CDR3: CAWWGEGDTYGYTF. The CDR3 nucleotides are TGTGCCTGGTGGGGTGAGGGCGACACCTATGGCTACACCTTC.

This clone was picked up one time. This chain joins TRBV27 and TRBJ1-4; D is undetermined. CDR1 MNHEY and CDR2 SMNVEV come from the germline V gene (reference sequence). Trimming pared 5 bases from V and 7 bases from J, leaving 17 bases between. This CDR3 has 15 residues. This CDR3 is CASSPSSRIGEKLFF. In DNA form, the CDR3 reads TGTGCCAGCAGTCCATCATCGCGGATCGGTGAAAAACTGTTTTTT.

This clone was detected only a few times. The chain has TRBV10-3 and TRBJ1-1; possibly TRBD1 for D (5 bases). CDR1 is ENHRY, CDR2 SYGVKD, per germline. The CDR3 is 13 residues long. With 6 bases removed from V and 3 bases from J, the gap between germline ends came to 11 bases. The CDR3 bases are TGTGCCATCAGACAGGAAAGTCACACTGAAGCTTTCTTT. This encodes CAIRQESHTEAFF.

The chain is built from TRBV7-8 and TRBJ2-1; 7 bases align to TRBD2. Germline V gene lookup returns CDR1 SGHVS and CDR2 FQNEAQ. The CDR3 is 16 amino acids. The V and J ends lost 4 bases and 2 bases, in that order; junction bases with no gene match: 8. The CDR3 is CASSSELASTYNEQFF. The CDR3 DNA reads as TGTGCCAGCAGCTCCGAACTAGCGTCTACCTACAATGAGCAGTTCTTC. Drawing the rest from reference TRBV7-8 and TRBJ2-1, the complete variable domain is GAGVSQSPRYKVAKRGQDVALRCDPISGHVSLFWYQQALGQGPEFLTYFQNEAQLDKSGLPSDRFFAERPEGSVSTLKIQRTQQEDSAVYLCASSSELASTYNEQFFGPGTRLTVL.

With regard to this clone: This clone may be a read error of a much larger clone one base away. The chain couples TRBV30 to TRBJ1-1; TRBD1 might be the D (5 bases). Germline loops: CDR1 GTSNPN, CDR2 SVGIG (reference sequence). CDR3 length: 13 residues. Here the CDR3 reads CVWSSGGRAEAFF. The CDR3 bases are TGTGTCTGGAGTAGTGGGGGGAGAGCTGAAGCTTTCTTT.

As concerns this clone: This may arise from a read error, as a much more abundant clone is one base away. At the DNA level, this CDR3 is encoded by other sequences in the same sample as well. The V call is TRBV7-2, the J call TRBJ2-3; no clear D. This CDR3 region has 12 residues. CDR1 is SGHTA and CDR2 is FQGNSA in the germline V gene. V lost 1 base and J 4 bases, leaving 3 bases between the germline ends. The CDR3 DNA reads TGTGCCAGCAGCTTAGGAGCAGATACGCAGTATTTT. This translates into CASSLGADTQYF.

The chain has TRBV20-1 and TRBJ2-5; D may be TRBD2 (6 bases). The V gene's germline CDR1 is DFQATT and CDR2 SNEGSKA (reference sequence). V was cut by 5 bases and J by 11 bases, with 15 bases left in between. CDR3 size: 11 residues. This chain's CDR3 is CSAESGEAQYF. Written as DNA, the CDR3 is TGCAGTGCTGAATCGGGGGAGGCACAGTACTTC.